This T cell receptor beta chain originates from a study of T cells in localized non-small cell lung cancer. Whole-study findings and limits: The greatest T cell clonality was found in uninvolved adjacent lung (higher than in tumor).

Repertoires were generated with immunoSEQ multiplex PCR, while TCRdb's copy carries only in-frame clones and drops some. The sample includes roughly 35,000 clones, 91% of them seen just once. About this clone: Its specificity is not known.

CDR1 and CDR2 from the germline V gene are SGHAT and FQNNGV. This CDR3 contains 15 residues. Trimming removed 0 bases at V and 8 bases at J, with 16 bases between. The specimen was peripheral blood mononuclear cells, collected before any cancer treatment. The V call is TRBV11-2, the J call TRBJ1-1; D might be TRBD1 (6 bases). The clonotype originates from a female donor of 60 years or more with stage II lung adenocarcinoma. CDR3 loop: CASSLDGRGPSEAFF. The CDR3 DNA reads TGTGCCAGCAGCTTAGACGGCAGGGGCCCTTCCGAAGCTTTCTTT.